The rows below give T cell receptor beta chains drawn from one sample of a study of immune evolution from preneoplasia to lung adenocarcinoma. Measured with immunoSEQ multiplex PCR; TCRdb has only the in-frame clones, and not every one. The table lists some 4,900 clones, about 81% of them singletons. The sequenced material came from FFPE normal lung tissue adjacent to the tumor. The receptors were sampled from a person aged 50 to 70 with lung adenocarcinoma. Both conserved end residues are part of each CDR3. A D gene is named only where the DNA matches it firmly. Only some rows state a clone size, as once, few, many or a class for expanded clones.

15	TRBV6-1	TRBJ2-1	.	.	TGTGCCAGCATCAGTGCTTGGGGCTTGTACAATGAGCAGTTCTTC	CASISAWGLYNEQFF
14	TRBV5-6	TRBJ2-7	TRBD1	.	TGTGCCAGCAGCTTGGGGACAGGGCTTTACGAGCAGTACTTC	CASSLGTGLYEQYF
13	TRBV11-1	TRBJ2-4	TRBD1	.	TGTGCCAGCAGGGGACAGGGGATAGACATTCAGTACTTC	CASRGQGIDIQYF
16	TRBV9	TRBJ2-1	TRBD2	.	TGTGCCAGCAGCGTAGAAAGCGGGAGGGCCGGTAATGAGCAGTTCTTC	CASSVESGRAGNEQFF
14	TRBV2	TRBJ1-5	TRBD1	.	TGTGCCAGCAGTGACCGGACAGGGCATCAGCCCCAGCATTTT	CASSDRTGHQPQHF
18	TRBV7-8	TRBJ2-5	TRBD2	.	TGTGCCAGCAGCAGAGGGTCTAGCGGGAGGGCCCGGGGGGAGACCCAGTACTTC	CASSRGSSGRARGETQYF
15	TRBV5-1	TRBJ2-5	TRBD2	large	TGCGCCAGCAGCGCCACTAGCGGGAGAGGGGAGACCCAGTACTTC	CASSATSGRGETQYF
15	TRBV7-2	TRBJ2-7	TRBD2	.	TGTGCCAGCAGCTTGGGTAGGCTAGCGGGAGCCGAGCAGTACTTC	CASSLGRLAGAEQYF
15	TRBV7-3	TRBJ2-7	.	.	TGTGCCAGCAGCTTAGGGTTAGGGGTCCCCTACGAGCAGTACTTC	CASSLGLGVPYEQYF
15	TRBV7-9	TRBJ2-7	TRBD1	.	TGTGCCAGCAGCTTATCCGTGACAGGGGAAGGAGAGCAGTACTTC	CASSLSVTGEGEQYF
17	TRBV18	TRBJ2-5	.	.	TGTGCCAGCTCACCACCCGACAGGCAGTTGGGCCAAGAGACCCAGTACTTC	CASSPPDRQLGQETQYF
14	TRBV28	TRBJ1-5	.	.	TGTGCCAGCAGTTCGGACGGTAGCAATCAGCCCCAGCATTTT	CASSSDGSNQPQHF
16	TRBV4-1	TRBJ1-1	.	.	TGCGCCAGCTGCGAGTTTGGCAATACGGTGAACACTGAAGCTTTCTTT	CASCEFGNTVNTEAFF
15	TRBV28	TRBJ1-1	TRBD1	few	TGTGCCAGCAGTTACAGGGGAGGGAGAGGCACTGAAGCTTTCTTT	CASSYRGGRGTEAFF
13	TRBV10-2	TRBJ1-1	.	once	TGCGCCAGCAGTGAGGCAGGGGACCATGAAGCTTTCTTT	CASSEAGDHEAFF
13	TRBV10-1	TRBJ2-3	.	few	TGCGCCAGCTCCGGGAACCCCACAGATACGCAGTATTTT	CASSGNPTDTQYF
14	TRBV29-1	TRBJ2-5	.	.	TGCAGCGTTGTTTCCCTTGACACTCAAGAGACCCAGTACTTC	CSVVSLDTQETQYF
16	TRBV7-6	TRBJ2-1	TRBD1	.	TGTGCCAGCAGCTTAGCCGGGACAGGGATATACAATGAGCAGTTCTTC	CASSLAGTGIYNEQFF
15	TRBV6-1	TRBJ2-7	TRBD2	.	TGTGCCAGCAGTGATGAGGCGGGAGGTGCCTACGAGCAGTACTTC	CASSDEAGGAYEQYF
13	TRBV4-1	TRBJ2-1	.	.	TGCGCCAGCAGCCAAAATCTTCAAAATGAGCAGTTCTTC	CASSQNLQNEQFF
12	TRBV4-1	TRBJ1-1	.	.	TGCGCCAGCAAGGGGCAGGACACTGAAGCTTTCTTT	CASKGQDTEAFF
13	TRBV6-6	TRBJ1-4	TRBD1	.	TGTGCCAGCGGACAGGGTTCTAATGAAAAACTGTTTTTT	CASGQGSNEKLFF
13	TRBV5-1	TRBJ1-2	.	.	TGCGCCAGCAGCTTGGATAATAACTATGGCTACACCTTC	CASSLDNNYGYTF
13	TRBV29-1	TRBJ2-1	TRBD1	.	TGCAGCGCCGGACAGGCTTCGTTCAGTGAGCAGTTCTTC	CSAGQASFSEQFF
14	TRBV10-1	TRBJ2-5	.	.	TGCGCCAGCAGTGGGCCGGGGGCAGAAGAGACCCAGTACTTC	CASSGPGAEETQYF
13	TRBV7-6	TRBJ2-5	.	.	TGTGCCAGCAGCTTAGCGACACAAGAGACCCAGTACTTC	CASSLATQETQYF
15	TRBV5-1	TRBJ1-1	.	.	TGCGCCAGCAGCTTGTCGGGGGATCCGAACACTGAAGCTTTCTTT	CASSLSGDPNTEAFF
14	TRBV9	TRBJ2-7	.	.	TGTGCCAGCAGCCCGGGACTCCGCTCCTACGAGCAGTACTTC	CASSPGLRSYEQYF
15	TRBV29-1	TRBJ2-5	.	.	TGCAGCGTTGGAGGTGCGGGGACCACGGACGAGACCCAGTACTTC	CSVGGAGTTDETQYF
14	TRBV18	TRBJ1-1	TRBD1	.	TGTGCCAGCTCACCACGACAGGGCCATGGTGAAGCTTTCTTT	CASSPRQGHGEAFF
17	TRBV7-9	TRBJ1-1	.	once	TGTGCCAGCAGCTTTTCCAGGCCCGGAGGCATGAACACTGAAGCTTTCTTT	CASSFSRPGGMNTEAFF
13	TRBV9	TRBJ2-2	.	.	TGTGCCAGCAGCGTAGATTTGTCCGGGGAGCTGTTTTTT	CASSVDLSGELFF
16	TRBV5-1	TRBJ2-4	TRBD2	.	TGCGCCAGCAGCCCGACTAGCGGGGGCGGGGGGAACATTCAGTACTTC	CASSPTSGGGGNIQYF
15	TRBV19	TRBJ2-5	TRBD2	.	TGTGCCAGTAGTGCCCGGAGCGGGAGAGGAGAGACCCAGTACTTC	CASSARSGRGETQYF
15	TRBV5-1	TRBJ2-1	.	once	TGCGCCAGCAGACAGACTAGGTTAGGCTACAATGAGCAGTTCTTC	CASRQTRLGYNEQFF
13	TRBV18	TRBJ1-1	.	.	TGTGCCAGCTCACCACAGGGAGGCACTGAAGCTTTCTTT	CASSPQGGTEAFF
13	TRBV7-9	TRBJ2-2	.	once	TGTGCCAGCAGCCGGGAGTACACCGGGGAGCTGTTTTTT	CASSREYTGELFF
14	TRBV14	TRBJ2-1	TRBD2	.	TGTGCCAGCAGCCAAAAAGGGAGGGGTGATGAGCAGTTCTTC	CASSQKGRGDEQFF
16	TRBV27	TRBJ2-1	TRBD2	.	TGTGCCAGCAGTCCATTGAGGACTAGCGGTTACAATGAGCAGTTCTTC	CASSPLRTSGYNEQFF
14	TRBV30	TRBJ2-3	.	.	TGTGCCTGGAGGGGGGGTAGGGCCACAGATACGCAGTATTTT	CAWRGGRATDTQYF
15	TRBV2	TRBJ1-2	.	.	TGTGCCAGCAGTGAAGCTGGGGGCATCCCCTATGGCTACACCTTC	CASSEAGGIPYGYTF
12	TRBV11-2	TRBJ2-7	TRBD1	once	TGTGCCAGCAGGTCGGGACAGAACGAGCAGTACTTC	CASRSGQNEQYF
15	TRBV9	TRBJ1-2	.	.	TGTGCCAGCAGCCGGATTACAGGGTCGAACTATGGCTACACCTTC	CASSRITGSNYGYTF
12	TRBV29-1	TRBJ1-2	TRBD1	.	TGCAGCGTTGAGGCAGGGGGTTTGGGCTACACCTTC	CSVEAGGLGYTF
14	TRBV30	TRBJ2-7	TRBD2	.	TGTGCCTGGAGTGTACTAGCGGAACCCTACGAGCAGTACTTC	CAWSVLAEPYEQYF
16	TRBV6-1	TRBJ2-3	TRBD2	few	TGTGCCAGCAGTGATCTAGCGGGCCTTAGCACAGATACGCAGTATTTT	CASSDLAGLSTDTQYF
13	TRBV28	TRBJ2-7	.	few	TGTGCCAGCAGTTTAAACAGTTTCTACGAGCAGTACTTC	CASSLNSFYEQYF
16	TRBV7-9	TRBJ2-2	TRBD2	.	TGTGCCAGCACCTTAACTAGCGGGAGTCCCACCGGGGAGCTGTTTTTT	CASTLTSGSPTGELFF
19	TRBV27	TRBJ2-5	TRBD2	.	TGTGCCAGCAGTTTATCGATAGGGACTAGCGGGAGGGCCGGAGAGACCCAGTACTTC	CASSLSIGTSGRAGETQYF